Each of the 23 T cell receptor beta chains below was sequenced from the same sample in a study of shared T cell receptors in the human thymus. The protocol was immunoSEQ multiplex PCR, while the TCRdb copy is restricted to in-frame clones and leaves out a portion. Seen here are about 710,000 clones, 87% observed once, and the top ten hold over 0.008%. The data also belong to a second study, concerning human thymus T cells.

Source material: thymocytes. The receptors were gathered from a boy younger than two with a congenital heart defect.

This sequence joins TRBV12-5 and TRBJ2-1; D is unresolved. CDR1 is LGHNT and CDR2 is FRNRAP in the germline V gene. Trimming took 2 bases from V and 8 from J, leaving 19 bases between them. There are 16 residues in the CDR3. CDR3 loop: CASGLTRDELRHEQFF. The CDR3, as DNA: TGTGCTAGTGGTTTGACCCGAGACGAGCTCAGGCATGAGCAGTTCTTC.

J is TRBJ2-5 and V is TRBV5-1; D perhaps matches TRBD1 (5 bases). Trimming pared 6 bases from V and 3 bases from J, leaving 24 bases between. This CDR3 contains 17 residues. Looked up from germline, CDR1 is SGHRS and CDR2 is YFSETQ. The CDR3 DNA reads as TGCGCCAGCAACCACCTAGGCGTCAGGGTCGAGAAAGAGACCCAGTACTTC. Translating it yields CASNHLGVRVEKETQYF. The entire variable domain, with the rest obtained from reference TRBV5-1 and TRBJ2-5, is as follows: KAGVTQTPRYLIKTRGQQVTLSCSPISGHRSVSWYQQTPGQGLQFLFEYFSETQRNKGNFPGRFSGRQFSNSRSEMNVSTLELGDSALYLCASNHLGVRVEKETQYFGPGTRLLVL.

J is TRBJ2-5 and V is TRBV11-2; 7 nucleotides line up with TRBD2. This CDR3 comprises 13 residues. V was clipped by 5 bases and J by 9 bases; unmatched bases: 9. From germline, CDR1 is SGHAT and CDR2 FQNNGV. The DNA for the CDR3 is TGTGCCAGCAGCGGGGGGGATGGCCGAGCCCAGTACTTC. It encodes CASSGGDGRAQYF.

The genes are TRBV19 and TRBJ2-7, with a tentative D call TRBD1 (5 bases). Germline loops: CDR1 LNHDA, CDR2 SQIVND (reference sequence). V was pared by 3 bases and J by 4 bases, with 16 bases between. The CDR3 length is 15 residues. The chain's CDR3 is CASSISGQRFYEQYF. CDR3 in DNA: TGTGCCAGTAGTATTTCCGGACAAAGGTTTTACGAGCAGTACTTC.

J is TRBJ1-2 and V is TRBV11-2, with TRBD1 identical over 9 bases. CDR3 length: 17 amino acids. Germline trimming cut 1 base from V and 2 bases from J; bases unmatched to any gene: 8. Germline V CDR1 and CDR2: SGHAT, FQNNGV. The CDR3 loop is CASSLGGRTGANYGYTF. CDR3 in DNA: TGTGCCAGCAGCTTAGGGGGACGGACAGGGGCGAACTATGGCTACACCTTC.

The CDR3 DNA reads TGTGCCAGCAGCTCCTGGACAGCTCTTTCCATGAACACTGAAGCTTTCTTT. Protein: CASSSWTALSMNTEAFF. The chain has TRBV5-4 and TRBJ1-1; a weak D match, TRBD1 (6 bases). The CDR3 covers 17 residues. Germline CDR1 reads SGHNT; CDR2 reads YYREEE (reference sequence). V lost 3 bases to trimming and J lost 0 bases, with 18 bases between them.

The chain combines TRBV10-1 with TRBJ1-3; D is unresolved. V dropped 9 bases and J dropped 0 bases, with 18 bases sitting between them. The CDR3 runs 16 residues. Germline-derived CDR1 and CDR2 are WNHNN and SYGVQD (reference sequence). The CDR3 sequence is CARALELFDSGNTIYF. CDR3 DNA sequence: TGCGCCAGGGCTCTGGAGCTGTTCGACTCTGGAAACACCATATATTTT.

The rearrangement joins TRBV29-1 to TRBJ1-4; perhaps TRBD1 as D (6 bases). CDR3 size: 16 residues. CDR1 and CDR2 (germline): SQVTM, ANQGSEA. V dropped 0 bases and J dropped 0 bases, with 11 bases sitting between them. The CDR3 DNA reads as TGCAGCGTTGAAGAAGCAGGGGTAGCAACTAATGAAAAACTGTTTTTT. As protein: CSVEEAGVATNEKLFF.

The rearrangement joins TRBV29-1 to TRBJ1-3, with TRBD1 matching over 12 bases. The CDR3 contains 14 residues. Germline V gene data show CDR1 as SQVTM and CDR2 as ANQGSEA. V dropped 7 bases and J dropped 3; count of bases not matched to a gene: 4. The CDR3 sequence is CSDRDRGLGNTIYF. The CDR3 nucleotides read TGCAGCGACCGGGACAGGGGGCTTGGAAACACCATATATTTT. The entire variable domain, with the rest obtained from reference TRBV29-1 and TRBJ1-3, is as follows: SAVISQKPSRDICQRGTSLTIQCQVDSQVTMMFWYRQQPGQSLTLIATANQGSEATYESGFVIDKFPISRPNLTFSTLTVSNMSPEDSSIYLCSDRDRGLGNTIYFGEGSWLTVV.

This chain uses TRBV9 with TRBJ2-6; TRBD1 agrees at 7 bases. After removal of 3 bases from V and 1 base from J, the junction contained 7 bases not matched to a gene. The CDR3 spans 17 residues. The germline CDR1 and CDR2 sequences are SGDLS and YYNGEE. CDR3 DNA sequence: TGTGCCAGCAGCGCCAGGGGGTCGCCTTCTGGGGCCAACGTCCTGACTTTC. Translation gives CASSARGSPSGANVLTF.

This chain joins TRBV6-1 and TRBJ1-2; the D is unclear. Germline CDR1 MNHNS, CDR2 SASEGT. The CDR3 has 13 residues. CDR3 in DNA: TGTGCTGTCAGGCTCGAAGCTAACTATGGCTACACCTTC. Amino acids: CAVRLEANYGYTF.

This clone was recorded only once. This chain joins TRBV30 and TRBJ1-6; possibly TRBD1 for D (5 bases). V dropped 2 bases and J dropped 8 bases, with 22 bases sitting between them. This CDR3 comprises 17 residues. Looked up from germline, CDR1 is GTSNPN and CDR2 is SVGIG (reference sequence). The CDR3 DNA reads as TGTGCCTGGAGTCGCTCAGGGATGTTTTCGGCTGATTCACCCCTCCACTTT. Encoded protein: CAWSRSGMFSADSPLHF.

The CDR3: CASSSDRGHNEQYF. The CDR3 nucleotides read TGTGCCAGCTCATCGGACAGGGGCCACAACGAGCAGTACTTC. The chain couples TRBV18 to TRBJ2-7; 9 positions match TRBD1. J gave up 5 bases and V 5 bases, and 7 bases lay outside the gene matches. The germline V gene has CDR1 KGHSH and CDR2 LQKENI. This CDR3 has 14 residues. The full variable domain, in which reference TRBV18 and TRBJ2-7 provide the parts outside the CDR3, is NAGVMQNPRHLVRRRGQEARLRCSPMKGHSHVYWYRQLPEEGLKFMVYLQKENIIDESGMPKERFSAEFPKEGPSILRIQQVVRGDSAAYFCASSSDRGHNEQYFGPGTRLTVT.

The chain combines TRBV5-6 with TRBJ2-2, with 8 bases lining up with TRBD1. The CDR3 is 14 amino acids. The germline V gene encodes CDR1 SGHDT and CDR2 YYEEEE. V was clipped by 5 bases and J by 6 bases; unmatched bases: 6. This CDR3 is CASRRHRGAGELFF. CDR3 coding DNA: TGTGCCAGCAGAAGGCACAGGGGGGCCGGGGAGCTGTTTTTT. The full variable domain, with the rest looked up from reference TRBV5-6 and TRBJ2-2, is DAGVTQSPTHLIKTRGQQVTLRCSPKSGHDTVSWYQQALGQGPQFIFQYYEEEERQRGNFPDRFSGHQFPNYSSELNVNALLLGDSALYLCASRRHRGAGELFFGEGSRLTVL.

The chain uses TRBV4-1 and TRBJ2-4, with D maybe TRBD1 (5 bases). V was trimmed by 3 bases and J by 0 bases, leaving 9 bases between them. The CDR3 spans 15 residues. Germline loops: CDR1 MGHRA, CDR2 YSYEKL. CDR3 bases: TGCGCCAGCAGCCAGGGGCTAGGAGCCAAAAACATTCAGTACTTC. Translation: CASSQGLGAKNIQYF.

The V call is TRBV19, the J call TRBJ2-1; no reliable D call. CDR1 is LNHDA and CDR2 is SQIVND in the germline V gene (reference sequence). V was clipped by 3 bases and J by 9 bases, with 6 bases between them. There are 11 residues in the CDR3. Written as DNA, the CDR3 is TGTGCCAGTAGTATGCGGAGTGAGCAGTTCTTC. Encoded protein: CASSMRSEQFF.

The chain combines TRBV6-6 with TRBJ2-1, with 8 positions matching TRBD2. V lost 6 bases to trimming and J lost 5 bases; unmatched junction nucleotides: 12. Germline V gives CDR1 MNHNY, CDR2 SVGAGI (reference sequence). CDR3 size: 16 residues. The CDR3 spells CASSLITSGPHNEQFF. CDR3 in DNA: TGTGCCAGCAGCCTTATTACTAGCGGACCTCACAATGAGCAGTTCTTC.

The rearrangement links TRBV29-1 to TRBJ2-6, with 10 bases aligning to TRBD1. This CDR3 has 16 residues. J gave up 0 bases and V 6 bases, and 5 bases lay outside the gene matches. CDR1 is SQVTM and CDR2 is ANQGSEA in the germline V gene. CDR3 residues: CSVATGGISGANVLTF. The CDR3 DNA is TGCAGCGTGGCGACAGGGGGCATCTCTGGGGCCAACGTCCTGACTTTC.

The V and J genes are TRBV29-1 and TRBJ1-1, with no clear D. Germline V gene data show CDR1 as SQVTM and CDR2 as ANQGSEA. The CDR3 totals 13 residues. Between the trimmed V and J ends, which lost 0 bases and 6 bases, there was a span of 11 bases. CDR3 in DNA: TGCAGCGTTGAAGATCAAGGTAGCGCTGAAGCTTTCTTT. It yields the protein CSVEDQGSAEAFF.

The chain joins TRBV5-1 to TRBJ2-3; D gene unclear. The CDR3 covers 11 residues. V was trimmed by 5 bases and J by 6 bases, leaving 7 bases between them. Germline values: CDR1 SGHRS, CDR2 YFSETQ. The CDR3 sequence: CASRELDTQYF. The DNA of the CDR3 is TGCGCCAGCAGAGAACTGGATACGCAGTATTTT.

About this clone: Other nucleotide sequences from this sample produce the same CDR3. CDR3 sequence (DNA): TGCGCCAGCAGCCAAACTAGGACGGGGATCTATAATTCACCCCTCCACTTT. This encodes CASSQTRTGIYNSPLHF. This chain links TRBV4-3 with TRBJ1-6; D gene unclear. Deletions cut 2 bases from V and 3 bases from J, with 14 bases between. This CDR3 contains 17 residues. The germline V gene has CDR1 LGHNA and CDR2 YSLEER.

The CDR3 coding sequence is TGTGCCAGCAGTGACTCTGGACTCCGTTCTTACAATGAGCAGTTCTTC. It is translated as CASSDSGLRSYNEQFF. The V and J genes are TRBV6-4 and TRBJ2-1; tentatively, D is TRBD2 (5 bases). Germline V gene lookup returns CDR1 MRHNA and CDR2 SNTAGT. The CDR3 totals 16 residues. Trimming took off 0 bases at V and 4 bases at J, with 13 bases between the two ends.

V is TRBV7-2 and J is TRBJ1-2; D unresolved. Trimming removed 4 bases at V and 4 bases at J, with 7 bases between. The CDR3 is made up of 12 amino acids. The germline V gene has CDR1 SGHTA and CDR2 FQGNSA. The CDR3 DNA sequence: TGTGCCAGCAGCTCGACTGGCTATGGCTACACCTTC. The encoded protein is CASSSTGYGYTF.